Shown below are 18 T cell receptor beta chains from a single sample sequenced in a study of T-cell memory formation after mild COVID-19. TCRdb processed the 5' RACE reads anew with MiXCR; each CDR3 protein has one entry. The sample has some 130,000 distinct CDR3 sequences, about 6% seen once; the top ten hold about 2.2%. The sequencing sample was made of PBMCs or a T cell subset sorted from them (not recorded which). The receptors derive from an adult woman who had mild COVID-19 (a few samples of this study predate the infection). Cell type and time point are not known.

The chain uses TRBV29-1 and TRBJ1-3; no firm D call. Per the germline V gene, CDR1 is SQVTM and CDR2 is ANQGSEA. V lost 5 bases and J 0 bases, leaving 2 bases between the germline ends. CDR3 size: 11 residues. The CDR3 loop reads CSVTSGNTIYF. For the CDR3, the DNA is TGCAGCGTTACCTCTGGAAACACCATATATTTT. The whole variable domain, filled in from reference TRBV29-1 and TRBJ1-3, reads SAVISQKPSRDICQRGTSLTIQCQVDSQVTMMFWYRQQPGQSLTLIATANQGSEATYESGFVIDKFPISRPNLTFSTLTVSNMSPEDSSIYLCSVTSGNTIYFGEGSWLTVV.

The genes are TRBV24-1 and TRBJ1-5, with D possibly being TRBD1 (5 bases). Deletions cut 5 bases from V and 2 bases from J, with 12 bases between. This CDR3 comprises 15 residues. CDR1 KGHDR and CDR2 SFDVKD come from the germline V gene. CDR3 DNA sequence: TGTGCCACCAGTGGGGGGGGGTTTGGCAATCAGCCCCAGCATTTT. Protein sequence: CATSGGGFGNQPQHF.

This clonotype showed up many times. This chain links TRBV29-1 with TRBJ2-7; TRBD1 matches at 8 bases. The J segment lost 6 bases and the V segment lost 3 bases, leaving 13 bases of the junction unmatched. This CDR3 contains 15 residues. Germline loops: CDR1 SQVTM, CDR2 ANQGSEA. CDR3 in amino acids: CSVEPGQGKRLEQYF. CDR3 DNA: TGCAGCGTTGAGCCAGGACAGGGAAAGAGGCTCGAGCAGTACTTC.

The rearrangement links TRBV24-1 to TRBJ2-5, with TRBD1 matching 7 bases. Germline loops: CDR1 KGHDR, CDR2 SFDVKD. The V gene end was trimmed by 4 bases and the J gene end by 0 bases; junction bases not matched to a gene: 4. The CDR3 is 15 residues long. CDR3: CATSETGQHQETQYF. In DNA, the CDR3 is TGTGCCACCAGTGAAACGGGACAGCACCAAGAGACCCAGTACTTC.

This clonotype was found a few times. The rearrangement joins TRBV6-2 or TRBV6-3 to TRBJ1-3; D unclear. Between the trimmed V and J ends, which lost 6 bases and 0 bases, there was a span of 9 bases. Germline values: CDR1 MNHEY, CDR2 SVGEGT. This CDR3 is 14 amino acids long. The CDR3 DNA reads TGTGCCAGCAGCCGGAGCCTCTCTGGAAACACCATATATTTT. It yields the protein CASSRSLSGNTIYF.

This chain links TRBV2 with TRBJ2-1, with 12 positions matching TRBD2. Germline CDR1 reads SNHLY; CDR2 reads FYNNEI. The CDR3 spans 15 residues. Germline trimming cut 4 bases from V and 9 bases from J; bases unmatched to any gene: 7. CDR3 in DNA: TGTGCCAGCAGTGTCCCCACTAGCGGGAGGAGTGAGCAGTTCTTC. Translating gives CASSVPTSGRSEQFF.

There are many counts of this clonotype. The chain uses TRBV7-8 and TRBJ1-1; tentative D call: TRBD1 (5 bases). Germline-derived CDR1 and CDR2 are SGHVS and FQNEAQ. V was trimmed by 1 base and J by 6 bases, leaving 12 bases between them. CDR3 length equals 14 residues. The CDR3 here is CASSLVQGRAEAFF. The CDR3 DNA reads TGTGCCAGCAGCTTAGTTCAGGGTCGGGCTGAAGCTTTCTTT.

This clonotype has ten or more counts. This rearrangement joins TRBV5-1 to TRBJ2-1; no definite D call. V was shortened by 1 base and J by 8 bases, with 10 bases between the two germline ends. Germline V gene data show CDR1 as SGHRS and CDR2 as YFSETQ. This CDR3 has 13 residues. In DNA form, the CDR3 reads TGCGCCAGCAGCTTGATAGTTTCTGATGAGCAGTTCTTC. Encoded protein: CASSLIVSDEQFF.

Only a few counts were recorded for this clonotype. The chain has TRBV7-2 and TRBJ2-7, with D possibly matching TRBD1 (5 bases). The CDR3 covers 12 residues. With 5 bases removed from V and 7 bases from J, the gap between germline ends came to 12 bases. CDR1 is SGHTA and CDR2 is FQGNSA in the germline V gene. The CDR3 is CASSLTGLEQYF. The CDR3 DNA follows: TGTGCCAGCAGCCTTACAGGCTTGGAGCAGTACTTC.

This chain joins TRBV4-1 and TRBJ2-7, with TRBD2 matching over 10 bases. CDR1 and CDR2 from the germline V gene are MGHRA and YSYEKL. The CDR3 is made up of 16 amino acids. The V and J ends lost 2 bases and 7 bases, in that order; junction bases with no gene match: 11. CDR3 sequence: CASSQHALSSGSEQYF. CDR3 bases: TGCGCCAGCAGCCAACACGCACTGTCTAGCGGGAGTGAGCAGTACTTC.

This clonotype was counted between two and nine times. The CDR3 sequence is CASSLRAGDDEQYF. The CDR3 DNA is TGTGCCAGCAGTTTGAGAGCGGGAGATGACGAGCAGTACTTC. The chain has TRBV12-3 or TRBV12-4 and TRBJ2-7; 8 nucleotides align to TRBD2. The trim removed 3 bases at V and 5 bases at J, leaving 6 bases unmatched. The CDR3 spans 14 residues.

The chain links TRBV12-3 or TRBV12-4 to TRBJ2-2; D gene unclear. The length of the CDR3 is 15 residues. The V gene lost 7 bases and the J gene lost 1 base, with 13 bases spanning the gap. This CDR3 reads CASTHATQNTGELFF. CDR3 sequence (DNA): TGTGCCAGCACCCATGCCACACAGAACACCGGGGAGCTGTTTTTT.

This chain joins TRBV12-3 or TRBV12-4 and TRBJ2-5; D not certain. V was shortened by 5 bases and J by 2 bases, with 9 bases between the two germline ends. The CDR3 is 13 residues long. The DNA for the CDR3 is TGTGCCAGCAGTAGTGGATTTCAAGAGACCCAGTACTTC. This translates into CASSSGFQETQYF.

V and J are TRBV18 and TRBJ2-5; D not certain. This CDR3 has 12 residues. Looked up from germline, CDR1 is KGHSH and CDR2 is LQKENI. Deletions cut 3 bases from V and 4 bases from J, with 6 bases between. This CDR3 is CASSPEAETQYF. The DNA of the CDR3 is TGTGCCAGCTCACCCGAGGCAGAGACCCAGTACTTC.

This clonotype appeared many times. This chain joins TRBV7-2 and TRBJ2-5; D is undetermined. The CDR3 is 13 amino acids. V gave up 5 bases and J gave up 1 base, with 8 bases separating them. Per germline, CDR1 SGHTA and CDR2 FQGNSA. This chain's CDR3 is CASSARAQETQYF. The CDR3 nucleotides read TGTGCCAGCAGCGCGAGAGCCCAAGAGACCCAGTACTTC.

This chain joins TRBV5-5 and TRBJ2-3, with D perhaps matching TRBD1 (6 bases). V gave up 2 bases and J gave up 0 bases, with 13 bases separating them. CDR1 is SGHKS and CDR2 is YYEKEE in the germline V gene (reference sequence). This CDR3 has 16 amino acids. The CDR3 bases are TGTGCCAGCAGCTTTCAGGGGCGTTCGAGCACAGATACGCAGTATTTT. Encoded protein: CASSFQGRSSTDTQYF.

The chain has TRBV5-1 and TRBJ2-1, with D possibly TRBD1 on 6 matching bases. The CDR3 spans 14 residues. Germline values: CDR1 SGHRS, CDR2 YFSETQ. Trimming pared 5 bases from V and 7 bases from J, leaving 16 bases between. CDR3: CASSWTGTQNEQFF. The CDR3 bases are TGCGCCAGCAGTTGGACCGGGACACAAAATGAGCAGTTCTTC.

V gene TRBV5-1 combines with J gene TRBJ2-5; D is tentatively TRBD1 or TRBD2 (5 bases each). The CDR3 length is 14 residues. Germline CDR1 SGHRS, CDR2 YFSETQ. Trimming stripped 1 base from V and 3 bases from J, with 10 bases between. The CDR3 bases are TGCGCCAGCAGCTTGATGGGGGAAGAAGAGACCCAGTACTTC. Translated, it gives CASSLMGEEETQYF.